Shown below are 5 T cell receptor beta chains from a single sample sequenced in a study of cytomegalovirus exposure and HLA in healthy donors. 13 Jbeta primers and 60 Vbeta primers were used for the PCR. Sequencing was performed with immunoSEQ multiplex PCR; in TCRdb, only in-frame clones are kept and a portion is missing. The table lists over 150,000 clones, around 68% of them singletons. Material for sequencing was PBMCs. Receptors originate from a man between 50 and 59 years old in good health and CMV-seronegative.

This chain joins TRBV4-1 and TRBJ1-2, with TRBD1 as a possible D gene (6 bases). CDR3 size: 15 residues. V was cut by 0 bases and J by 3 bases, with 11 bases left in between. Germline V gene lookup returns CDR1 MGHRA and CDR2 YSYEKL. DNA for the CDR3: TGCGCCAGCAGCCAAGATCGGGCAGGGGACTATGGCTACACCTTC. Encoded protein: CASSQDRAGDYGYTF.

This sequence joins TRBV5-5 and TRBJ2-7, with D possibly being TRBD1 (5 bases). The CDR3 loop spans 14 amino acids. Germline-derived CDR1 and CDR2 are SGHKS and YYEKEE (reference sequence). V was shortened by 0 bases and J by 2 bases, with 9 bases between the two germline ends. The CDR3: CASSLGPGTYEQYF. CDR3 DNA: TGTGCCAGCAGCTTGGGGCCAGGGACCTACGAGCAGTACTTC.

This chain uses TRBV18 with TRBJ1-6, with TRBD1 matching over 8 bases. The junction had 8 bases not matched to a gene; V was cut back by 2 bases and J by 14 bases. In germline, CDR1 is KGHSH, CDR2 LQKENI. The CDR3 spans 14 residues. The DNA of the CDR3 is TGTGCCAGCTCACCAGGGCAGGGGGCTTTGACCCTCCACTTT. Translation: CASSPGQGALTLHF.

The genes are TRBV28 and TRBJ1-1, with a tentative D call TRBD1 (5 bases). Trimming left V 5 bases short and J 11 bases short, with 18 bases between. The CDR3 has 13 residues. Germline CDR1 MDHEN, CDR2 SYDVKM. The CDR3 sequence: CASSTRQFLGAFF. The CDR3 DNA sequence: TGTGCCAGCAGTACCAGACAGTTCCTGGGGGCTTTCTTT.

V is TRBV7-2 and J is TRBJ2-5; D is ambiguous. CDR1 SGHTA and CDR2 FQGNSA come from the germline V gene. This CDR3 spans 12 amino acids. Trimming cost V 4 bases and J 5 bases, with 8 bases left between them. CDR3 sequence: CASSSVWETQYF. The CDR3 DNA sequence: TGTGCCAGCAGCTCGGTATGGGAGACCCAGTACTTC.